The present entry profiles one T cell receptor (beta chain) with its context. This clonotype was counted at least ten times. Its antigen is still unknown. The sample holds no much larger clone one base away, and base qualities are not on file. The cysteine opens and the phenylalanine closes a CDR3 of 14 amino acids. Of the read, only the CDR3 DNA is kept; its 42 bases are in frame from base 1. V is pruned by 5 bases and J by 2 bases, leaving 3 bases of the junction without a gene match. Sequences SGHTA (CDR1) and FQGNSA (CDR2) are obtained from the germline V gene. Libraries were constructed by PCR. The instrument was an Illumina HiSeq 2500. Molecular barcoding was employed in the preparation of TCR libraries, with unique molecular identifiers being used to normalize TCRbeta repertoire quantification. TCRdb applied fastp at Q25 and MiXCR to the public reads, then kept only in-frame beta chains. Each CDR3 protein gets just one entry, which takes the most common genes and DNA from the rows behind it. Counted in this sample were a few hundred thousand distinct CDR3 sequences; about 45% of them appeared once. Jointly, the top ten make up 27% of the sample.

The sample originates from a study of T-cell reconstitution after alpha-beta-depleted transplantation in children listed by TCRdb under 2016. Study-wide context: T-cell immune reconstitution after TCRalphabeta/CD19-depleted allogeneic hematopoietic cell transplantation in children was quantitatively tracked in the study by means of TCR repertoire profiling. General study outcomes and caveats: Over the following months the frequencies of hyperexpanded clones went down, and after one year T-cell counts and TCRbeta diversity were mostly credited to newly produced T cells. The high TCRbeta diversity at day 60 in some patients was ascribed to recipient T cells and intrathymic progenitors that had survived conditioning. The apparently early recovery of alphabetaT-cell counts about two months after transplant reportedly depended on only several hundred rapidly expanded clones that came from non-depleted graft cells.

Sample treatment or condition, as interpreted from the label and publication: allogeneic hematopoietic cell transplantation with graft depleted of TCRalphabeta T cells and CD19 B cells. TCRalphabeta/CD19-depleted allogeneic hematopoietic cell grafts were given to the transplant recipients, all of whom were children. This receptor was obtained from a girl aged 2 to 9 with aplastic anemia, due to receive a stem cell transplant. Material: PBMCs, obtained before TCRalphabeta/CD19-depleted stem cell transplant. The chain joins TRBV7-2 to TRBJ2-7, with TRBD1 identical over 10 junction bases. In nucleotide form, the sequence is TGTGCCAGCAGCAGAGACAGGGGGCCCTACGAGCAGTACTTC. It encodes CASSRDRGPYEQYF.